The 27 T cell receptor beta chains in this list originate from one sample, sequenced in a study of follicular helper T cells after annual influenza vaccination. Time point here: 2015-2016 season, 7 days after influenza vaccination. TCRdb's copy holds only in-frame clones and misses some; the assay was immunoSEQ multiplex PCR. The sample consists of 4,300 or so clones, around 80% of them appearing once. The sample was CXCR5+ CD38- circulating T follicular helper cells from blood, taken 7 days after influenza vaccination. Subset described: circulating Tfh, non-naive CD4+CXCR5+PD-1+ (ICOS+CD38+ or ICOS-CD38-). The receptors derive from an adult who received the influenza vaccine.

The V gene is TRBV6-6, the J gene TRBJ1-6; unclear D gene. Germline V lookup: CDR1 MNHNY, CDR2 SVGAGI (reference sequence). The V end was cut by 6 bases, the J end by 7 bases, with 10 bases between. CDR3 length equals 13 residues. CDR3 in amino acids: CASRPQRNSPLHF. DNA for the CDR3: TGTGCCAGCAGACCGCAGAGGAATTCACCCCTCCACTTT.

The rearrangement uses TRBV7-3 and TRBJ1-6; 9 bases line up with TRBD1. CDR1 and CDR2 (germline): SGHTA, FQGTGA. J gave up 8 bases and V 5 bases, and 10 bases lay outside the gene matches. This CDR3 has 16 residues. In DNA form, the CDR3 reads TGTGCCAGCAGCCCGCCGGGACAGGGTAGTCATTCACCCCTCCACTTT. This codes for CASSPPGQGSHSPLHF.

V is TRBV6-6 and J is TRBJ2-1, with D maybe TRBD2 (5 bases). V lost 2 bases to trimming and J lost 15 bases, with 14 bases between them. The V gene's germline CDR1 is MNHNY and CDR2 SVGAGI (reference sequence). CDR3 size: 12 residues. The DNA of the CDR3 is TGTGCCAGCAGTTACATGGCCCAACGGGGGTTCTTC. It yields the protein CASSYMAQRGFF.

The gene calls are TRBV25-1 and TRBJ2-3; 9 bases fit TRBD1. CDR1 MGHDK and CDR2 SYGVNS come from the germline V gene. The J segment lost 4 bases and the V segment lost 0 bases, leaving 5 bases of the junction unmatched. The CDR3 has 16 residues. The CDR3 DNA reads as TGTGCCAGCAGTGAATACGGGACAGGGCGCGCAGATACGCAGTATTTT. It specifies CASSEYGTGRADTQYF.

The J gene is TRBJ1-2, the V gene TRBV5-1; 10 bases line up with TRBD1. The CDR3 contains 14 residues. The V gene's germline CDR1 is SGHRS and CDR2 YFSETQ. With 3 bases clipped from V and 7 bases from J, the junction kept 6 bases outside the gene matches. CDR3 DNA sequence: TGCGCCAGCAGCTCAGGACAGGGGGTTATTGGCTACACCTTC. Amino acid sequence: CASSSGQGVIGYTF.

The rearrangement links TRBV19 to TRBJ1-4; D might be TRBD1 (6 bases). V lost 7 bases and J 12 bases, leaving 24 bases between the germline ends. Per the germline V gene, CDR1 is LNHDA and CDR2 is SQIVND (reference sequence). The CDR3 is 15 amino acids. The CDR3 bases are TGTGCCAGTAATAGGGAGGACAGAGACATGGCGGAACTGTTTTTT. Protein product: CASNREDRDMAELFF.

This clone was seen just once. The V gene is TRBV25-1, the J gene TRBJ1-4, with 10 positions matching TRBD1. CDR1 MGHDK and CDR2 SYGVNS come from the germline V gene. Trimming at V came to 4 bases and at J to 8 bases, leaving 7 bases not matched to a gene. The CDR3 loop spans 15 amino acids. CDR3 amino acids: CASSVDRGWNEKLFF. Written as DNA, the CDR3 is TGTGCCAGCAGTGTGGACAGGGGGTGGAACGAAAAACTGTTTTTT.

The rearrangement links TRBV7-3 to TRBJ2-2; TRBD2 agrees at 7 bases. From germline, CDR1 is SGHTA and CDR2 FQGTGA. This CDR3 has 16 residues. J lost 1 base, V lost 3 bases, and 5 bases had no gene match. The CDR3 loop is CASSFLAAKNTGELFF. CDR3 nucleotides: TGTGCCAGCAGCTTCCTAGCGGCTAAGAACACCGGGGAGCTGTTTTTT.

CDR3 nucleotide sequence: TGTGCCAGTAGTGGAGGTAACCCTGGGGCCAACGTCCTGACTTTC. Amino acid sequence: CASSGGNPGANVLTF. The J gene is TRBJ2-6, the V gene TRBV19; perhaps TRBD2 as D (5 bases). This CDR3 has 15 amino acids. Trimming stripped 5 bases from V and 2 bases from J, with 10 bases between. Germline CDR1 reads LNHDA; CDR2 reads SQIVND (reference sequence).

The rearrangement joins TRBV29-1 to TRBJ2-3; 7 positions agree with TRBD2. With V trimmed by 5 bases and J by 6 bases, 5 bases remained unmatched. CDR3 length equals 12 residues. Germline V CDR1 and CDR2: SQVTM, ANQGSEA. The CDR3 DNA is TGCAGCGTTAGCGGGATCAGTGATACGCAGTATTTT. Its translation is CSVSGISDTQYF.

This chain links TRBV27 with TRBJ2-4; D uncertain. The CDR3 contains 16 residues. V was clipped by 8 bases and J by 4 bases, with 21 bases between them. Germline V lookup: CDR1 MNHEY, CDR2 SMNVEV (reference sequence). CDR3 residues: CASPKSPEWPKNIQYF. The CDR3, as DNA: TGTGCCAGCCCGAAGTCCCCCGAATGGCCAAAAAACATTCAGTACTTC.

This sequence joins TRBV10-1 and TRBJ2-3; 8 bases are shared with TRBD1. Per the germline V gene, CDR1 is WNHNN and CDR2 is SYGVQD (reference sequence). The CDR3 consists of 12 residues. The J segment lost 6 bases and the V segment lost 4 bases, leaving 0 bases of the junction unmatched. The CDR3 nucleotides read TGCGCCAGCAGTGGGACAGGGGATACGCAGTATTTT. Translation: CASSGTGDTQYF.

The rearrangement links TRBV6-5 to TRBJ1-3, with D unresolved. Germline CDR1 and CDR2: MNHEY and SVGAGI. The germline V and J ends were trimmed by 6 bases and 1 base, with 13 bases remaining between them. CDR3 size: 15 residues. CDR3 sequence: CASRRTEISGNTIYF. The CDR3 DNA is TGTGCCAGCAGGAGGACGGAGATTTCTGGAAACACCATATATTTT.

The chain links TRBV7-3 to TRBJ1-1; TRBD1 might be the D (5 bases). The CDR3 length is 15 residues. Per germline, CDR1 SGHTA and CDR2 FQGTGA. With 2 bases removed from V and 3 bases from J, the gap between germline ends came to 13 bases. CDR3 DNA sequence: TGTGCCAGCAGCTTATGGGCAGGGAAGGACACTGAAGCTTTCTTT. This sequence encodes CASSLWAGKDTEAFF.

The chain couples TRBV14 to TRBJ1-4; no clear D gene. The V and J ends lost 2 bases and 7 bases respectively, with 8 bases between them. Germline V gene lookup returns CDR1 SGHDN and CDR2 FVKESK. The CDR3 length is 13 residues. The CDR3 sequence is CASSQLDGEKLFF. CDR3 nucleotides: TGTGCCAGCAGCCAATTAGACGGTGAAAAACTGTTTTTT.

This clone appeared a few times. CDR3 loop: CASTSDRVDTGELFF. The CDR3 coding sequence is TGTGCCAGTACGTCAGACAGGGTTGACACCGGGGAGCTGTTTTTT. The chain couples TRBV19 to TRBJ2-2, with TRBD1 identical over 7 bases. CDR1 LNHDA and CDR2 SQIVND come from the germline V gene (reference sequence). With 7 bases clipped from V and 3 bases from J, the junction kept 8 bases outside the gene matches. CDR3 length equals 15 residues.

This chain links TRBV27 with TRBJ1-2; no firm D call. The germline gives CDR1 MNHEY, CDR2 SMNVEV (reference sequence). The V and J ends lost 2 bases and 1 base respectively, with 14 bases between them. There are 16 residues in the CDR3. The CDR3 is CASSLRSGSGNYGYTF. Written as DNA, the CDR3 is TGTGCCAGCAGTTTACGATCGGGGTCGGGTAACTATGGCTACACCTTC.

The chain employs TRBV7-9 and TRBJ1-2; D is unclear. Germline CDR1 is SEHNR and CDR2 is FQNEAQ (reference sequence). V lost 0 bases and J 0 bases, leaving 8 bases between the germline ends. This CDR3 region has 15 residues. The CDR3 sequence is CASSLATDTNYGYTF. For the CDR3, the DNA is TGTGCCAGCAGCTTAGCTACGGATACTAACTATGGCTACACCTTC.

V usage is TRBV5-1 and J usage is TRBJ2-7; D ambiguous. V lost 0 bases and J lost 4, with 8 bases in between. Per germline, CDR1 SGHRS and CDR2 YFSETQ. This CDR3 region has 13 residues. CDR3 amino acids: CASSLGTEYEQYF. DNA for the CDR3: TGCGCCAGCAGCTTGGGCACAGAGTACGAGCAGTACTTC.

This chain connects TRBV5-1 to TRBJ1-1; D uncertain. The length of the CDR3 is 13 residues. Looked up from germline, CDR1 is SGHRS and CDR2 is YFSETQ. Trimming left V 0 bases short and J 0 bases short, with 3 bases between. DNA for the CDR3: TGCGCCAGCAGCTTGGAAGTGAACACTGAAGCTTTCTTT. Translation gives CASSLEVNTEAFF.

The chain combines TRBV6-1 with TRBJ2-1, with D unresolved. The CDR3 runs to 14 residues. CDR1 and CDR2 (germline): MNHNS, SASEGT. Trimming shortened V by 3 bases and J by 7 bases, and 13 bases separated the two germline ends. The CDR3 protein is CASSENFVGNEQFF. CDR3 in DNA: TGTGCCAGCAGTGAGAATTTCGTCGGGAATGAGCAGTTCTTC.

In its sample, this clone was seen once. This chain joins TRBV6-1 and TRBJ2-6, with 8 bases fitting TRBD1. The CDR3 totals 15 residues. V was pared by 5 bases and J by 2 bases, with 2 bases of the junction left unmatched. Looked up from germline, CDR1 is MNHNS and CDR2 is SASEGT. CDR3 amino acids: CASSPGGAGANVLTF. The CDR3 nucleotides read TGTGCCAGCAGTCCAGGGGGCGCTGGGGCCAACGTCCTGACTTTC.

This clone has more than one count but fewer than ten. The V and J genes are TRBV10-3 and TRBJ1-2; 9 bases line up with TRBD1. Trimming cost V 7 bases and J 8 bases; bases outside gene matches: 14. The germline V gene has CDR1 ENHRY and CDR2 SYGVKD. This CDR3 comprises 15 residues. CDR3 in DNA: TGTGCCATCAAAAGGGGACAGGGAAAATTAGAGGGCTACACCTTC. Translated: CAIKRGQGKLEGYTF.

The chain joins TRBV5-6 to TRBJ1-2; D may be TRBD1 (6 bases). Germline CDR1 is SGHDT and CDR2 is YYEEEE. The CDR3 has 14 amino acids. V was shortened by 1 base and J by 2 bases, with 9 bases between the two germline ends. This CDR3 reads CASSLPGTNYGYTF. The CDR3 DNA is TGTGCCAGCAGCTTGCCGGGGACAAACTATGGCTACACCTTC.

The chain employs TRBV7-2 and TRBJ1-2; D is possibly TRBD1 (5 bases). This CDR3 spans 13 amino acids. CDR1 is SGHTA, CDR2 FQGNSA, per germline. The V and J ends lost 4 bases and 8 bases respectively, with 14 bases between them. The CDR3 loop reads CASSSSGSRGYTF. The CDR3 nucleotides are TGTGCCAGCAGCTCCTCAGGGAGTCGGGGCTACACCTTC.

The chain joins TRBV4-2 to TRBJ2-5; possibly TRBD1 for D (6 bases). The V gene lost 0 bases and the J gene lost 5 bases, with 16 bases spanning the gap. Germline loops: CDR1 LGHNA, CDR2 YNFKEQ. The CDR3 length is 16 residues. As DNA, the CDR3 is TGTGCCAGCAGCCAAGAGGGCAGGGGCGAGGGGGAGACCCAGTACTTC. This sequence encodes CASSQEGRGEGETQYF.

This clone was found once. V usage is TRBV11-2 and J usage is TRBJ2-4; no clear D. Germline CDR1 is SGHAT and CDR2 is FQNNGV. V lost 3 bases, J lost 5 bases, and 8 bases lay in between. The CDR3 contains 13 residues. The CDR3 loop reads CASSFSRQNIQYF. In nucleotides, the CDR3 is TGTGCCAGCAGCTTCTCACGGCAAAACATTCAGTACTTC.